This is a list of T cell receptor beta chains from one sample in a study of CD8 T cells in Susac syndrome. A single record per CDR3 protein comes from TCRdb applying MiXCR to the immunoSEQ multiplex PCR reads. This sample carries fewer than 350,000 distinct CDR3 sequences, 90% to 95% of them seen once, and the ten largest clones take about 0.063%. The specimen sequenced was CD4+ T cells from PBMCs. All receptors derive from a human donor with multiple sclerosis. CDR3s include the opening cysteine and the closing phenylalanine or tryptophan. The D gene is left open where the match is weak. Clone size is shown for a subset of rows, as once, few, many or a class of expanded clone.

V,length,D,J,size,CDR3,DNA
TRBV5-4,14,-,TRBJ2-3,-,CASSRKGTTDTQYF,TGTGCCAGCAGCCGAAAGGGGACTACAGATACGCAGTATTTT
TRBV18,13,-,TRBJ2-5,-,CASSPSVQETQYF,TGTGCCAGCTCACCGAGCGTTCAAGAGACCCAGTACTTC
TRBV4-1,14,-,TRBJ2-7,-,CASSHVGPGDEQYF,TGCGCCAGCAGCCATGTCGGGCCGGGGGACGAGCAGTACTTC
TRBV20-1,15,TRBD1,TRBJ2-3,-,CSAVRDRGRTDTQYF,TGCAGTGCTGTACGGGACAGGGGGAGGACAGATACGCAGTATTTT
TRBV29-1,13,-,TRBJ1-2,-,CSVSGTSNYGYIF,TGCAGCGTCTCCGGGACGTCAAACTATGGCTACATCTTC
TRBV3-1,15,-,TRBJ2-2,-,CASSHGGLMTGELFF,TGTGCCAGCAGCCATGGGGGGCTTATGACCGGGGAGCTGTTTTTT
TRBV5-1,18,TRBD2,TRBJ2-2,-,CASSLIAAGGPDTGELFF,TGCGCCAGCAGCTTGATAGCAGCGGGAGGGCCTGACACCGGGGAGCTGTTTTTT
TRBV7-3,18,-,TRBJ2-3,-,CASSPQWGLLSSTDTQYF,TGTGCCAGCAGCCCCCAATGGGGACTGTTGTCTAGCACAGATACGCAGTATTTT
TRBV9,13,-,TRBJ2-3,-,CASRGGSADTQYF,TGTGCCAGCAGAGGAGGGAGTGCAGATACGCAGTATTTT
TRBV7-3,15,-,TRBJ2-6,-,CASSFGASGANVLTF,TGTGCCAGCAGCTTCGGGGCTTCTGGGGCCAACGTCCTGACTTTC
TRBV5-1,14,-,TRBJ1-4,-,CASSPKGSNEKLFF,TGCGCCAGCAGCCCAAAGGGGTCTAATGAAAAACTGTTTTTT
TRBV6-1,16,-,TRBJ1-1,-,CASSPGGAQRSPEAFF,TGTGCCAGCAGTCCGGGGGGGGCGCAAAGGTCCCCCGAAGCTTTCTTT
TRBV6-5,15,-,TRBJ2-3,-,CASSAQGKFTDTQYF,TGTGCCAGCAGTGCACAGGGAAAATTCACAGATACGCAGTATTTT
TRBV20-1,11,-,TRBJ1-2,once,CSARGTDGYTF,TGCAGTGCTAGAGGGACAGATGGCTACACCTTC
TRBV7-9,15,-,TRBJ2-7,-,CASSPGRRSHYEQYF,TGTGCCAGCAGCCCCGGACGGAGATCACACTACGAGCAGTACTTC
TRBV10-2,14,-,TRBJ1-5,-,CASSETGGRQPQHF,TGCGCCAGCAGTGAGACCGGGGGTCGTCAGCCCCAGCATTTT
TRBV7-8,16,-,TRBJ2-7,-,CASSVQETRGLYEQYF,TGTGCCAGCAGCGTACAGGAGACCCGGGGCCTCTACGAGCAGTACTTC
TRBV7-2,15,TRBD1,TRBJ2-3,-,CASSLDGQAVDTQYF,TGTGCCAGCAGCTTAGATGGACAGGCCGTGGATACGCAGTATTTT
TRBV7-2,15,-,TRBJ1-1,-,CASSLAAGGNTEAFF,TGTGCCAGCAGCTTAGCGGCAGGAGGGAACACTGAAGCTTTCTTT
TRBV30,13,-,TRBJ1-2,-,CAWDPAAAVGYTF,TGTGCCTGGGACCCGGCCGCTGCGGTAGGCTACACCTTC
TRBV6-2/TRBV6-3,16,TRBD2,TRBJ2-5,-,CASSYSREGVRETQYF,TGTGCCAGCAGTTACTCCCGGGAGGGAGTCAGGGAGACCCAGTACTTC
TRBV6-1,14,-,TRBJ2-7,-,CASSEPQGYYEQYF,TGTGCCAGCAGTGAACCGCAGGGGTACTACGAGCAGTACTTC
TRBV20-1,12,-,TRBJ1-1,-,CSARVRDTEAFF,TGCAGTGCTAGAGTCAGGGACACTGAAGCTTTCTTT
TRBV30,12,-,TRBJ2-7,-,CAWSVTRYEQYF,TGTGCCTGGAGTGTTACACGATACGAGCAGTACTTC
TRBV6-1,16,-,TRBJ2-1,-,CASFPSGRSSYNEQFF,TGTGCCAGCTTTCCCTCCGGCAGGAGCTCCTACAATGAGCAGTTCTTC
TRBV5-6,13,-,TRBJ1-1,-,CASSLLAQTEAFF,TGTGCCAGCAGCTTGCTCGCCCAGACTGAAGCTTTCTTT
TRBV6-2/TRBV6-3,15,-,TRBJ1-4,once,CASRTGGAENEKLFF,TGTGCCAGCAGAACGGGTGGGGCCGAAAATGAAAAACTGTTTTTT
TRBV20-1,16,TRBD2,TRBJ2-1,-,CSARSLSGRAGNEQFF,TGCAGTGCTAGATCCCTTAGCGGGAGAGCTGGCAATGAGCAGTTCTTC
TRBV27,14,TRBD2,TRBJ2-5,-,CASSLLGGGETQYF,TGTGCCAGCAGTTTACTGGGGGGGGGAGAGACCCAGTACTTC
TRBV3-1,12,-,TRBJ1-2,-,CASSQYGYGYTF,TGTGCCAGCAGCCAATACGGCTATGGCTACACCTTC
TRBV5-1,14,-,TRBJ1-2,-,CASSLELTAYGYTF,TGCGCCAGCAGCTTGGAGCTGACAGCCTATGGCTACACCTTC
TRBV27,13,-,TRBJ1-2,-,CASSLEGLGGYTF,TGTGCCAGCAGTTTAGAGGGCCTGGGGGGCTACACCTTC
TRBV7-9,16,TRBD2,TRBJ2-7,-,CASSLVGGRGHYEQYF,TGTGCCAGCAGCTTAGTGGGCGGGAGGGGGCACTACGAGCAGTACTTC
TRBV7-2,13,-,TRBJ1-2,-,CASSPIRKGGYTF,TGTGCCAGCAGCCCCATCCGGAAGGGAGGCTACACCTTC
TRBV4-2,15,TRBD2,TRBJ2-5,-,CASSQTAGGGETQYF,TGTGCCAGCAGCCAAACAGCGGGGGGAGGAGAGACCCAGTACTTC
TRBV7-9,15,-,TRBJ2-4,once,CASSLATQGKNIQYF,TGTGCCAGCAGCTTAGCTACACAAGGCAAAAACATTCAGTACTTC
TRBV7-8,15,-,TRBJ2-2,-,CASSLVSANTGELFF,TGTGCCAGCAGCTTAGTCAGCGCGAACACCGGGGAGCTGTTTTTT
TRBV19,18,-,TRBJ1-1,-,CASSLRARGTGMNTEAFF,TGTGCCAGTAGTCTCCGGGCAAGGGGCACGGGGATGAACACTGAAGCTTTCTTT
TRBV2,15,TRBD1,TRBJ1-5,-,CASSEGGTVPKPQHF,TGTGCCAGCAGTGAAGGGGGGACAGTACCTAAACCCCAGCATTTT
TRBV25-1,16,-,TRBJ2-1,once,CASSELSSGAYNEQFF,TGTGCCAGCAGTGAATTGAGTAGCGGCGCCTACAATGAGCAGTTCTTC